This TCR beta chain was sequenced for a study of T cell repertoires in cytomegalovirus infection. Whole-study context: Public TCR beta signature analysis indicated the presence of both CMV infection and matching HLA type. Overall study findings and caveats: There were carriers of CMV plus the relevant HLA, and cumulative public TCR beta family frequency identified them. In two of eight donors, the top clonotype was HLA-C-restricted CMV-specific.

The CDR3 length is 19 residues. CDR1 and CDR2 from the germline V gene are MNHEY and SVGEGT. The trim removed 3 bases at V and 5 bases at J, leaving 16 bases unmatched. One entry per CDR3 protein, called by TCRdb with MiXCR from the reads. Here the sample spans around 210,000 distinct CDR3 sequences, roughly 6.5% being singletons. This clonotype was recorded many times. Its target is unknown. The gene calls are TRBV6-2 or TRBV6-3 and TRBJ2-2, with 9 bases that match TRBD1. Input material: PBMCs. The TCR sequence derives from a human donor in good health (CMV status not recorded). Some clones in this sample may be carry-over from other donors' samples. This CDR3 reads CASSYRTGAVLRYTGELFF. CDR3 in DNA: TGTGCCAGCAGTTATCGGACAGGGGCTGTTCTTCGATATACCGGGGAGCTGTTTTTT.